Included here is one T cell receptor beta chain sequence, with context. Its matching antigen is unknown. The sort gate was single viable CD3+CD4+CD8-CD45RO+ cells for memory CD4+ T cells. After thawing, CD4+ T cells were positively selected. This sample was included in a study of memory CD4+ T cells and cytomegalovirus serostatus. For the study at large: Healthy Belgian adult donors included under ten CMV-positive and 24 CMV-negative people. General study results and limits: Each of 67 CMV-associated TCRbeta sequences occurred in one to five individuals.

Original handling: Out-of-frame sequences were removed, leaving around 2.2 million distinct TCRbeta sequences. Assay: immunoSEQ multiplex PCR; the TCRdb copy retains only in-frame clones and omits some. Clone size and the V and J calls come from that table; the DNA yielded D and trimming. The table includes some 73,000 clones, under 80% detected once. Germline values: CDR1 SNHLY, CDR2 FYNNEI. V dropped 5 bases and J dropped 4 bases, with 6 bases sitting between them. The CDR3 has 13 amino acids. The V call is TRBV2, the J call TRBJ2-6; D unclear. The sample consisted of memory CD4+ T cells from blood. This receptor was obtained from an adult in good health and CMV-seropositive. The CDR3 spells CASSRRGANVLTF. The CDR3 DNA follows: TGTGCCAGCAGTAGGCGGGGGGCCAACGTCCTGACTTTC.